This T cell receptor (beta chain) was sequenced for a study of shared clonotypes between healthy human individuals. Overall study: Participating donors consisted of two women and a few men aged 18 to 49.

Points from the study as a whole: Naive subsets typically showed greater estimated richness than memory subsets. For naive CD4 cells, approximately 5% of clonotypes were shared across a handful of donors.

In the case of this clone: Its target is not known.

CDR3 length equals 15 residues. Trimming cost V 3 bases and J 5 bases; bases outside gene matches: 7. Per germline, CDR1 MNHEY and CDR2 SMNVEV (reference sequence). The protocol was immunoSEQ multiplex PCR, while the TCRdb copy is restricted to in-frame clones and leaves out a portion. The profile shows some 1,100,000 clones, 75% to 85% of them singletons. Sequenced sample: memory CD4+ T cells from PBMCs. The subset here: CD45RA-negative fraction. The clonotype comes from a man between 18 and 29 years old in good health. Some clones in this sample may be carry-over from other donors' samples. This rearrangement joins TRBV27 to TRBJ2-1; 7 bases match TRBD1. The CDR3 sequence is CASSFPGQYHNEQFF. The CDR3 DNA sequence: TGTGCCAGCAGTTTCCCGGGACAGTATCACAATGAGCAGTTCTTC.